A selection of T cell receptor beta chains follows, all from one sample in a study of shared clonotypes between healthy human individuals. The table came from immunoSEQ multiplex PCR; TCRdb's copy has only in-frame clones and leaves some out. The sample includes hundreds of thousands of clones, roughly 96% of them seen just once. Sequencing was done on a sample of naive CD8+ T cells sorted from blood. The receptors come from a woman in her twenties or thirties in good health. Each CDR3 is given with its conserved first and last residue. The D gene is left open where the match is weak. Size is stated for part of the rows, as once, few or many counts, or as a class when the clone is expanded.

TGTGCCAGCAGTTTGGGGAGACAGGTCTACGAGCAGTACTTC CASSLGRQVYEQYF NA NA TRBJ2-7 TRBV27
TGTGCCAGCAGCCCTGGACTAGCGGGGCCATACGAGCAGTACTTC CASSPGLAGPYEQYF NA TRBD2 TRBJ2-7 TRBV7-9
TGTGCCAGCAGTTACGGGACAGGGGTTGGCTACACCTTC CASSYGTGVGYTF NA TRBD1 TRBJ1-2 TRBV27
TGTGCCAGCAGTTCCCCGCGGGAGGGTACTATGAACACTGAAGCTTTCTTT CASSSPREGTMNTEAFF NA NA TRBJ1-1 TRBV28
TGTGCCAGCAGTTTATCCCCAGCGGTCGGTTGGCAGTACTTC CASSLSPAVGWQYF NA NA TRBJ2-5 TRBV28
TGTGCCAGCAGTTTATTGTTGGGAACTAATCAGCCCCAGCATTTT CASSLLLGTNQPQHF once NA TRBJ1-5 TRBV28
TGTGCCAGTAGCCCTCCGTGGGGGACGGAATACTACAATGAGCAGTTCTTC CASSPPWGTEYYNEQFF NA NA TRBJ2-1 TRBV19
TGTGCCAGCAGCTTCAAGACAACTAACTATGGCTACACCTTC CASSFKTTNYGYTF NA NA TRBJ1-2 TRBV5-4
TGCAGCGGTCGACTGCCTACCGGGGAGCTGTTTTTT CSGRLPTGELFF NA NA TRBJ2-2 TRBV29-1
TGTGCCAGCAGCTTGGGTGGGGCCACCTTGGGCTACACCTTC CASSLGGATLGYTF NA NA TRBJ1-2 TRBV5-4
TGTGCCAGCAGCGAGACTAGCGGGAGGGCATCGGGGGAGCAGTACTTC CASSETSGRASGEQYF NA TRBD2 TRBJ2-7 TRBV9
TGTGCCAGCAGTTTTGGCCCGGATAATTCACCCCTCCACTTT CASSFGPDNSPLHF NA NA TRBJ1-6 TRBV28
TGTGCCAGCAGCCCACCGACTATGAGGAATGAGCAGTTCTTC CASSPPTMRNEQFF NA NA TRBJ2-1 TRBV7-6
TGTGCCTGGAGTGTAAGTAGCTCCTACGAGCAGTACTTC CAWSVSSSYEQYF NA NA TRBJ2-7 TRBV30
TGTGCCAGCAGCGATACACCGGGACTAGCGGGAGGGAGCTACGAGCAGTACTTC CASSDTPGLAGGSYEQYF NA TRBD2 TRBJ2-7 TRBV11-2
TGTGCCAGCACCCTAACCCTTGGAGCGAACACTGAAGCTTTCTTT CASTLTLGANTEAFF once NA TRBJ1-1 TRBV6-5
TGCGCCAGCAGAGGACAGGGGGGATTGCCCCAGCATTTT CASRGQGGLPQHF NA TRBD1 TRBJ1-5 TRBV10-2
TGTGCCAGCAGCTTACCTGCACCCGAGCAGTACTTC CASSLPAPEQYF NA NA TRBJ2-7 TRBV5-8